Listed below are T cell receptor beta chains from one sample, sequenced in a study of regulatory T cells in long-lasting Graves disease. TCRdb re-derived calls from the multiplex PCR reads in MiXCR, one entry per CDR3 protein. Among some 470,000 distinct CDR3 sequences listed, 20% to 25% were seen once. The sample in question was peripheral blood mononuclear cells (PBMCs), obtained when the disease was refractory, from a patient treated with antithyroid drugs. These TCRs come from a female donor with Graves disease. Each CDR3 is given with its conserved first and last residue. The D gene is left open where the match is weak. Clone size, where shown, is once, few, many, or a class for clones that have expanded.

clone_size	v_call	d_call	j_call	cdr3_nt	cdr3_aa
many	TRBV24-1	TRBD1	TRBJ1-4	TGTGCCACCAGTGATTCCCAGACAGGGCCCTTTGAAAAACTGTTTTTT	CATSDSQTGPFEKLFF
many	TRBV28	TRBD2	TRBJ2-2	TGTGCCAGCAGTTTCCCGACTAGCCCCACCGGGGAGCTGTTTTTT	CASSFPTSPTGELFF
many	TRBV7-9	TRBD2	TRBJ2-5	TGTGCCAGCAGCGCGACCGGGACTAGCGGTCAGACCCAGTACTTC	CASSATGTSGQTQYF
.	TRBV3-1	.	TRBJ2-7	TGTGCCAGCAGCCAAGGGGCCAGGCTTTACTACGAGCAGTACTTC	CASSQGARLYYEQYF
many	TRBV28	TRBD1	TRBJ1-1	TGTGCCAGCAGTTTACCGGGACAGGGCCACACTGAAGCTTTCTTT	CASSLPGQGHTEAFF
.	TRBV5-4	.	TRBJ2-5	TGTGCCAGCAGCTTGGTTGGTGGAGGCGGGCAAGAGACCCAGTACTTC	CASSLVGGGGQETQYF
.	TRBV24-1	.	TRBJ2-1	TGTGCCACCAGTGATTCCCCTCCGGGGCCGGACTACAATGAGCAGTTCTTC	CATSDSPPGPDYNEQFF
few	TRBV5-1	.	TRBJ1-1	TGCGCCAGCAGCCAAGGCGGTCACAGGGTAAACACTGAAGCTTTCTTT	CASSQGGHRVNTEAFF
many	TRBV28	TRBD1	TRBJ2-7	TGTGCCAGCAGTTCTTACGGACCTAGGGACAGCTCCTACGAGCAGTACTTC	CASSSYGPRDSSYEQYF
few	TRBV27	.	TRBJ2-5	TGTGCCAGCCGTCCCCTCGGGGACGAGGAGACCCAGTACTTC	CASRPLGDEETQYF
many	TRBV12-3/TRBV12-4	.	TRBJ1-1	TGTGCCAGCAGTTTCTGGGTGAACACTGAAGCTTTCTTT	CASSFWVNTEAFF
.	TRBV3-1	.	TRBJ1-1	TGTGCCAGCAGCCAAGGTCTGTCAGGGTTTATGAACACTGAAGCTTTCTTT	CASSQGLSGFMNTEAFF